Listed below are T cell receptor beta chains from one sample, sequenced in a study of a mutant IDH1 vaccine in newly diagnosed glioma. No antigens are known for them. Data came from immunoSEQ multiplex PCR; TCRdb stores just in-frame clones and leaves some out. The table has tens of thousands of clones, roughly 80% seen once; the top ten hold approximately 5.3%. This sample comprised PBMCs, obtained from a glioma patient whose treatment included an IDH1 peptide vaccine. Source of these receptors: a man aged 50 to 59 with glioma. CDR3s include the opening cysteine and the closing phenylalanine or tryptophan. The D gene is left open where the match is weak. Where a row states a size, it is once, few, many or the class of an expanded clone; other rows omit it.

size,V,D,J,CDR3,DNA
.,TRBV5-4,.,TRBJ1-1,CASSPAGGGGNTEAFF,TGTGCCAGCAGCCCGGCGGGGGGAGGCGGAAACACTGAAGCTTTCTTT
.,TRBV7-8,.,TRBJ2-7,CASRPTRGEQYF,TGTGCCAGCAGGCCAACTCGGGGCGAGCAGTACTTC
.,TRBV5-6,TRBD1,TRBJ2-2,CASSRDRVIPGELFF,TGTGCCAGCAGCCGGGACAGGGTAATCCCCGGGGAGCTGTTTTTT
.,TRBV6-1,TRBD1,TRBJ2-7,CASSARQGKTYEQYF,TGTGCCAGCAGTGCTAGACAGGGGAAGACCTACGAGCAGTACTTC
.,TRBV4-3,.,TRBJ2-7,CASSQDQGSYEQYF,TGCGCCAGCAGCCAAGATCAGGGCTCCTACGAGCAGTACTTC
.,TRBV6-1,TRBD1,TRBJ1-4,CASERQGATNEKLFF,TGTGCCAGCGAGAGACAGGGTGCAACTAATGAAAAACTGTTTTTT
.,TRBV11-2,.,TRBJ2-7,CASSLVPAAQYEQYF,TGTGCCAGCAGCTTAGTCCCAGCCGCTCAATACGAGCAGTACTTC
.,TRBV18,.,TRBJ2-7,CASSQPKGGPREQYF,TGTGCCAGCTCACAACCGAAGGGGGGGCCTAGGGAGCAGTACTTC
.,TRBV9,.,TRBJ1-2,CASSQGGTTPGYTF,TGTGCCAGCAGCCAAGGTGGGACCACTCCTGGCTACACCTTC
.,TRBV6-6,.,TRBJ2-7,CASRNNNDYEQYF,TGTGCCAGCAGGAATAATAATGACTACGAGCAGTACTTC
once,TRBV5-1,TRBD1,TRBJ1-2,CASSYGQGLYGYTF,TGCGCCAGCAGCTACGGACAGGGGTTATATGGCTACACCTTC
.,TRBV25-1,TRBD2,TRBJ2-5,CASRTSGGPVGTQYF,TGTGCCAGCAGGACTAGCGGGGGCCCGGTGGGGACCCAGTACTTC
.,TRBV30,TRBD1,TRBJ2-7,CAWSSGTGGAGQYF,TGTGCCTGGAGCTCCGGGACAGGGGGCGCCGGGCAGTACTTC
.,TRBV18,.,TRBJ2-1,CASSRSGDAYNEQFF,TGTGCCAGCTCACGGTCTGGGGATGCCTACAATGAGCAGTTCTTC
few,TRBV6-5,.,TRBJ1-2,CASSYGQANYGYTF,TGTGCCAGCAGTTACGGTCAGGCTAACTATGGCTACACCTTC
.,TRBV30,TRBD2,TRBJ2-2,CAWRGLAFNTGELFF,TGTGCCTGGAGGGGACTAGCCTTTAACACCGGGGAGCTGTTTTTT
.,TRBV30,TRBD1,TRBJ1-1,CAWQRDRDTEAFF,TGTGCCTGGCAACGGGACAGGGACACTGAAGCTTTCTTT
.,TRBV29-1,.,TRBJ1-1,CSVAQTRGGRNTEAFF,TGCAGCGTTGCTCAAACCAGGGGAGGAAGAAACACTGAAGCTTTCTTT
.,TRBV29-1,TRBD2,TRBJ2-3,CSPVPAGGYTDTQYF,TGCAGCCCCGTCCCCGCGGGGGGGTATACAGATACGCAGTATTTT
.,TRBV18,.,TRBJ1-5,CASQRSNGEPQHF,TGTGCCAGCCAGAGGAGTAATGGGGAGCCCCAGCATTTT
.,TRBV2,.,TRBJ2-7,CASITGGIAGFEQYF,TGTGCCAGCATAACAGGGGGGATAGCGGGGTTCGAGCAGTACTTC
medium-sized,TRBV29-1,.,TRBJ1-2,CSVLPTEEF,TGCAGCGTCCTTCCGACAGAGGAGTTC
medium-sized,TRBV10-3,TRBD1,TRBJ1-1,CAGGTAGTEAFF,TGTGCCGGGGGGACAGCAGGCACTGAAGCTTTCTTT
few,TRBV19,.,TRBJ2-3,CASSMLRGTSTDTQYF,TGTGCCAGTAGTATGCTCAGGGGGACTAGCACAGATACGCAGTATTTT
once,TRBV5-1,.,TRBJ2-3,CASSIPGDTDTQYF,TGCGCCAGCAGTATCCCAGGGGACACAGATACGCAGTATTTT
.,TRBV5-4,TRBD2,TRBJ2-1,CASSLQASGGAHEQFF,TGTGCCAGCAGCTTGCAGGCTAGCGGGGGGGCCCATGAGCAGTTCTTC
.,TRBV10-3,.,TRBJ1-2,CAISEFSVVYGYTF,TGTGCCATCAGTGAGTTCTCCGTCGTTTATGGCTACACCTTC
.,TRBV29-1,.,TRBJ1-5,CSARVPNQPQHF,TGCAGCGCCAGGGTACCCAATCAGCCCCAGCATTTT
.,TRBV27,.,TRBJ1-2,CASSLTQAGANYGYTF,TGTGCCAGCAGTTTGACCCAGGCGGGGGCTAACTATGGCTACACCTTC
.,TRBV5-6,.,TRBJ1-6,CASSRFVDGDSPLHF,TGTGCCAGCAGCCGTTTTGTGGACGGGGATTCACCCCTCCACTTT
.,TRBV5-1,TRBD1,TRBJ1-6,CASSLQGAPNSPLHF,TGCGCCAGCAGCTTACAGGGGGCGCCTAATTCACCCCTCCACTTT
.,TRBV4-1,.,TRBJ2-1,CASSQGAGPPFNEQFF,TGCGCCAGCAGCCAAGGCGCGGGGCCTCCCTTTAATGAGCAGTTCTTC
.,TRBV5-1,.,TRBJ2-7,CASSPGTRDEQYF,TGCGCCAGCAGCCCCGGGACGAGGGACGAGCAGTACTTC
.,TRBV6-1,.,TRBJ1-4,CASRKDRANEKLFF,TGTGCCAGCAGAAAGGACAGAGCTAATGAAAAACTGTTTTTT
few,TRBV5-1,.,TRBJ1-6,CASSQGQGSYSPLHF,TGCGCCAGCAGTCAGGGGCAGGGTAGTTATTCACCCCTCCACTTT
.,TRBV7-2,TRBD2,TRBJ2-7,CASSTREATYEQYF,TGTGCCAGCAGCACCCGGGAGGCGACCTACGAGCAGTACTTC
.,TRBV28,.,TRBJ1-1,CASSLLPTNTEAFF,TGTGCCAGCAGTTTACTCCCCACCAACACTGAAGCTTTCTTT
.,TRBV18,.,TRBJ1-2,CASSEGRVRGYGYTF,TGTGCCAGCTCAGAGGGGAGGGTTCGAGGCTATGGCTACACCTTC
.,TRBV19,TRBD1,TRBJ1-4,CASSIRGGGNEKLFF,TGTGCCAGTAGTATAAGAGGGGGCGGTAATGAAAAACTGTTTTTT
.,TRBV13,.,TRBJ2-5,CASSLGMTQYF,TGTGCCAGCAGCCTTGGGATGACCCAGTACTTC
.,TRBV20-1,.,TRBJ2-5,CSATEETQYF,TGCAGTGCCACAGAAGAGACCCAGTACTTC
.,TRBV5-1,.,TRBJ1-2,CASSLEMTGLNYGYTF,TGCGCCAGCAGCTTGGAGATGACGGGCCTTAACTATGGCTACACCTTC
few,TRBV6-1,.,TRBJ1-5,CASSLQREAQHF,TGTGCCAGCAGTCTCCAAAGGGAGGCCCAGCATTTT
.,TRBV30,.,TRBJ1-2,CAWADNGGYTF,TGTGCCTGGGCGGACAATGGGGGCTACACCTTC
.,TRBV10-3,.,TRBJ2-3,CAIRTVGTDTQYF,TGTGCCATCAGGACCGTTGGCACAGATACGCAGTATTTT
.,TRBV4-1,TRBD2,TRBJ2-3,CASSQAGSSGGALADTQYF,TGCGCCAGCAGCCAAGCAGGATCAAGCGGGGGGGCCTTGGCAGATACGCAGTATTTT
.,TRBV30,.,TRBJ2-1,CAWGYGGLHQEQFF,TGTGCCTGGGGATACGGGGGACTGCATCAGGAGCAGTTCTTC
once,TRBV7-2,TRBD1,TRBJ1-5,CASSLRGPGSPGPQHF,TGTGCCAGCAGCTTAAGGGGGCCGGGGTCCCCAGGGCCCCAGCATTTT
.,TRBV18,.,TRBJ2-7,CASSGQGEQYF,TGTGCCAGCTCAGGGCAGGGGGAGCAGTACTTC
.,TRBV25-1,.,TRBJ1-4,CASSDLGGKLFF,TGTGCCAGCAGTGACCTGGGGGGAAAACTGTTTTTT
.,TRBV5-1,TRBD1,TRBJ2-2,CASGQGASGELFF,TGCGCCAGCGGGCAGGGGGCGTCCGGGGAGCTGTTTTTT
.,TRBV7-6,TRBD2,TRBJ2-1,CASSKTSGGASANYNEQFF,TGTGCCAGCAGTAAAACTAGCGGGGGGGCGTCCGCTAACTACAATGAGCAGTTCTTC
.,TRBV7-7,TRBD1,TRBJ2-2,CASRRDRAGTGELFF,TGTGCTAGCAGGCGGGACAGGGCGGGGACCGGGGAGCTGTTTTTT
.,TRBV7-9,TRBD1,TRBJ1-1,CASRRTDRGYTEAFF,TGTGCCAGCAGACGCACGGACAGGGGCTACACTGAAGCTTTCTTT
.,TRBV9,.,TRBJ1-2,CASSPHLRDTQLANYGYTF,TGTGCCAGCAGCCCCCACCTCCGGGACACCCAATTGGCTAACTATGGCTACACCTTC
.,TRBV10-3,TRBD1,TRBJ2-7,CAIGGTGVYEQYF,TGTGCCATCGGGGGGACAGGGGTCTACGAGCAGTACTTC
few,TRBV9,.,TRBJ1-4,CASSVEIIPPHEKLFF,TGTGCCAGCAGCGTAGAGATAATTCCCCCTCATGAAAAACTGTTTTTT
.,TRBV10-3,.,TRBJ2-7,CAISLGAEQYF,TGTGCCATCAGTCTTGGGGCCGAGCAGTACTTC
once,TRBV7-2,TRBD2,TRBJ2-5,CASSETSGGAGETQYF,TGTGCCAGCAGCGAAACTAGCGGGGGGGCGGGGGAGACCCAGTACTTC